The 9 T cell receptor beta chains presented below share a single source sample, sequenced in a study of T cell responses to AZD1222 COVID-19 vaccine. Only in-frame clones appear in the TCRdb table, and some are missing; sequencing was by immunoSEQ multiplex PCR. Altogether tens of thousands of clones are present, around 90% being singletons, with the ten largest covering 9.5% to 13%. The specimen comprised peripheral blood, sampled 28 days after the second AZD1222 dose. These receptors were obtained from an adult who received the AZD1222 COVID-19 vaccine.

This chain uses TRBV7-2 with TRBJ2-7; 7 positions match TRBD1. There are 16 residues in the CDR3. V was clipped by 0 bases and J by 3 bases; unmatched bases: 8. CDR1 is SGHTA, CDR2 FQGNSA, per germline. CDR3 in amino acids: CASSLAFYNRGYEQYF. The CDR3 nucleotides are TGTGCCAGCAGCTTAGCGTTCTACAACAGGGGCTACGAGCAGTACTTC.

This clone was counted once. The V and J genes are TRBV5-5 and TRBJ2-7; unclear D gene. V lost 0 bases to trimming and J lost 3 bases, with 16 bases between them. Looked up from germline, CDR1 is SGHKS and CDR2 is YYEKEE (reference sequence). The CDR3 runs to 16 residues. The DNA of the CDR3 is TGTGCCAGCAGCTTGGAAGGTAGCCGACTTTTCTACGAGCAGTACTTC. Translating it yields CASSLEGSRLFYEQYF.

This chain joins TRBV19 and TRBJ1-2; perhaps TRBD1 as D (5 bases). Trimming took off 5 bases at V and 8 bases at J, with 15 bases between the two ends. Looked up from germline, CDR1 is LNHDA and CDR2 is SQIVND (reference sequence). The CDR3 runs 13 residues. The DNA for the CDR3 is TGTGCCAGTAGTTTACCAGACAGCCGGGGCTACACCTTC. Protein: CASSLPDSRGYTF. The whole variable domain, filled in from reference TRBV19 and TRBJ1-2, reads DGGITQSPKYLFRKEGQNVTLSCEQNLNHDAMYWYRQDPGQGLRLIYYSQIVNDFQKGDIAEGYSVSREKKESFPLTVTSAQKNPTAFYLCASSLPDSRGYTFGSGTRLTVV.

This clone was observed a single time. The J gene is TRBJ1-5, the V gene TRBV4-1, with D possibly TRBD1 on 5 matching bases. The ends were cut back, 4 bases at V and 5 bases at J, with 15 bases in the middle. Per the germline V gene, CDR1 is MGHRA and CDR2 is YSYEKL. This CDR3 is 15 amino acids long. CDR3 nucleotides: TGCGCCAGCAGCCCAGAGGGCAGGGCAGATCAGCCCCAGCATTTT. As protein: CASSPEGRADQPQHF.

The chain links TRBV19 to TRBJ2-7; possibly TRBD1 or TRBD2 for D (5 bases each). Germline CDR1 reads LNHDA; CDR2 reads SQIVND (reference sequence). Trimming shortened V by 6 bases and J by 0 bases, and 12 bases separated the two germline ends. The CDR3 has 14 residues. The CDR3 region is CASRRDVTSYEQYF. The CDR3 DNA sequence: TGTGCCAGTAGACGGGACGTAACCTCCTACGAGCAGTACTTC.

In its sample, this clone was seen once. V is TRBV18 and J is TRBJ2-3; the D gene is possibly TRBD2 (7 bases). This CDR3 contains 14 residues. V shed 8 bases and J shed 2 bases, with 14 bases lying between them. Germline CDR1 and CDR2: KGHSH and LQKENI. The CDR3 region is CASQPGGHTDTQYF. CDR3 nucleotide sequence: TGTGCCAGCCAGCCGGGGGGCCACACAGATACGCAGTATTTT.

The CDR3: CSASTPTGGDTQYF. The CDR3 DNA follows: TGCAGTGCTAGTACACCTACAGGGGGAGATACGCAGTATTTT. The V gene is TRBV20-1, the J gene TRBJ2-3; 8 positions agree with TRBD1. CDR3 length: 14 residues. V gave up 3 bases and J gave up 5 bases; unmatched junction bases: 7. Per the germline V gene, CDR1 is DFQATT and CDR2 is SNEGSKA (reference sequence).

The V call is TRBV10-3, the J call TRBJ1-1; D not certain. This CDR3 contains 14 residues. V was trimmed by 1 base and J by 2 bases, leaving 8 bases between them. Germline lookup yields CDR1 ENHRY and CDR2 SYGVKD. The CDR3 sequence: CAISEYGENTEAFF. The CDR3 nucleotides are TGTGCCATCAGTGAGTACGGAGAAAACACTGAAGCTTTCTTT.

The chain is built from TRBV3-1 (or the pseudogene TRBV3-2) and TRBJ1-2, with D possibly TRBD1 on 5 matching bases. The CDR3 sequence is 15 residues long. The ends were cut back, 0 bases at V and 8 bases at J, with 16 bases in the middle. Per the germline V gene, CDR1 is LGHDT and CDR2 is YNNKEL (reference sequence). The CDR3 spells CASSQESGGTQGYTF. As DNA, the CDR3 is TGTGCCAGCAGCCAAGAAAGTGGCGGGACCCAGGGCTACACCTTC.